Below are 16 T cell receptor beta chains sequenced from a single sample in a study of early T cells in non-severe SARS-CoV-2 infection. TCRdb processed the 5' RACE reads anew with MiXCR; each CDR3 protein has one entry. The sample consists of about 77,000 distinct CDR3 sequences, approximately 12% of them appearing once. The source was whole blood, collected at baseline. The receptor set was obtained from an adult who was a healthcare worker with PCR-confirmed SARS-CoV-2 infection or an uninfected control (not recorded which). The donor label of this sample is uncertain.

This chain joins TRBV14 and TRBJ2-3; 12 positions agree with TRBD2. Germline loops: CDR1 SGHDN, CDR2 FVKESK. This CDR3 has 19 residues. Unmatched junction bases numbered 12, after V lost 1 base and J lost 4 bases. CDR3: CASSQVSSGRALWADTQYF. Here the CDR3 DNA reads TGTGCCAGCAGCCAAGTGTCTAGCGGGAGGGCCTTATGGGCAGATACGCAGTATTTT.

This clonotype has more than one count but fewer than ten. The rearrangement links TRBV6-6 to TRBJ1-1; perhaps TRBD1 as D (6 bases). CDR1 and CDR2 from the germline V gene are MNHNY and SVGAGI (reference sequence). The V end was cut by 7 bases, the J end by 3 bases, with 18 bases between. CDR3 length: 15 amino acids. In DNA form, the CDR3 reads TGTGCCAGCATGGGGGAACAGGGAGGTGACACTGAAGCTTTCTTT. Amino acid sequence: CASMGEQGGDTEAFF.

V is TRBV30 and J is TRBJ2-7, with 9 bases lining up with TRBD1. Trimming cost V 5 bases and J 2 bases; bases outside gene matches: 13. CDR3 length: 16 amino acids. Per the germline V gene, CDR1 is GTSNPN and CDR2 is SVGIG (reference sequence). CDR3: CAWSQARDRDTYEQYF. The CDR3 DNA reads TGTGCCTGGTCCCAGGCCCGGGACAGGGATACCTACGAGCAGTACTTC.

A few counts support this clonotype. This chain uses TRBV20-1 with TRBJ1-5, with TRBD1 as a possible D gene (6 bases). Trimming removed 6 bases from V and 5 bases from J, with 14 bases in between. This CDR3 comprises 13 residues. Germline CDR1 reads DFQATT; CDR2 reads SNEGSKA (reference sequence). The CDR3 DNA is TGCAGTGCCCGGGGACAAAGAGATCAGCCCCAGCATTTT. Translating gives CSARGQRDQPQHF.

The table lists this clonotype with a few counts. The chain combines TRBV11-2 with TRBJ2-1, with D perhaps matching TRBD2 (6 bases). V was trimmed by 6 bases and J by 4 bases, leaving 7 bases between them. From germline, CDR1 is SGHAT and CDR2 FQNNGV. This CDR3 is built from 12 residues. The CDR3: CASRREYNEQFF. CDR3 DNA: TGTGCCAGCAGACGGGAGTACAATGAGCAGTTCTTC.

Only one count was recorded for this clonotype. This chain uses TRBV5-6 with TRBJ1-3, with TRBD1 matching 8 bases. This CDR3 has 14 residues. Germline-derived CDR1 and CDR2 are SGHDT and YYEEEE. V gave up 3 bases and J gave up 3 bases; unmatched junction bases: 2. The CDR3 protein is CASSWTGLGNTIYF. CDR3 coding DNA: TGTGCCAGCAGCTGGACAGGGCTTGGAAACACCATATATTTT.

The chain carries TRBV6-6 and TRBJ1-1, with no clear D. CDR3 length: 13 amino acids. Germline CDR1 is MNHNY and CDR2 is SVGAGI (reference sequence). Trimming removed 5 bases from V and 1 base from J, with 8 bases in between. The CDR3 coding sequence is TGTGCCAGCAGTATCCAGCAGAACACTGAAGCTTTCTTT. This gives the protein CASSIQQNTEAFF.

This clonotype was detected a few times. The CDR3 here is CASSYVAAYGYTF. CDR3 bases: TGTGCCAGCAGTTACGTTGCAGCCTATGGCTACACCTTC. The chain couples TRBV6-6 to TRBJ1-2; the D is unclear. This CDR3 contains 13 residues. The germline gives CDR1 MNHNY, CDR2 SVGAGI (reference sequence). The germline V and J ends were trimmed by 2 bases and 4 bases, with 8 bases remaining between them.

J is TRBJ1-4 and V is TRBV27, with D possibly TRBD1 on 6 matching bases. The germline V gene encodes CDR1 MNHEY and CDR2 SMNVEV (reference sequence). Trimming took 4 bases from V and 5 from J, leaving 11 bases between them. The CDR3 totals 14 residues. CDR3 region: CASSYDRRNEKLFF. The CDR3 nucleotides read TGTGCCAGCAGTTACGACAGGAGAAATGAAAAACTGTTTTTT.

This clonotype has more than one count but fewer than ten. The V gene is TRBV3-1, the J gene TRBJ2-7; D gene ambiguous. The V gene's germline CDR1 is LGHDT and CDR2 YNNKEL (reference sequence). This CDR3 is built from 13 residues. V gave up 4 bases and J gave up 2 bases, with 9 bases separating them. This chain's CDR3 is CASSRLATYEQYF. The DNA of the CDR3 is TGTGCCAGCAGCCGCTTGGCCACCTACGAGCAGTACTTC.

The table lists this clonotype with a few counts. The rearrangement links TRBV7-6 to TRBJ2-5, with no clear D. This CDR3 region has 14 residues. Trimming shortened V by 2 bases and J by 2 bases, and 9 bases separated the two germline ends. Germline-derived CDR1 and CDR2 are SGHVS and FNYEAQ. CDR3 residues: CASSLQVDQETQYF. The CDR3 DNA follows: TGTGCCAGCAGCTTACAGGTGGATCAAGAGACCCAGTACTTC.

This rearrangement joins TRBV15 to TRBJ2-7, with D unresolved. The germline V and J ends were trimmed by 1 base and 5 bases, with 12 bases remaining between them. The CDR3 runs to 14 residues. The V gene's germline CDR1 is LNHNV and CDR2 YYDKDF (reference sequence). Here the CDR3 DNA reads TGTGCCACCAGCAGAGGTAGAGGCGGTGACGAGCAGTACTTC. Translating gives CATSRGRGGDEQYF.

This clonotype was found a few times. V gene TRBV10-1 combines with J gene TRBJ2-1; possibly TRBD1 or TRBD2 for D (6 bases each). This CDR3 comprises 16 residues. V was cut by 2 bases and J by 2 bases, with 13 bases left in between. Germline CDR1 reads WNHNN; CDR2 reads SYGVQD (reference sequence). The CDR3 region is CASSEMGGPPYNEQFF. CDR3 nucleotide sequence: TGCGCCAGCAGTGAGATGGGGGGCCCCCCCTACAATGAGCAGTTCTTC.

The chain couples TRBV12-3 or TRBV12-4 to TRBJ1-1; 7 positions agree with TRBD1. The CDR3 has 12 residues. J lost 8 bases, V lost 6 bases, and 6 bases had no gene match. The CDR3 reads CASSLTGWEAFF. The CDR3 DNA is TGTGCCAGCAGCCTGACAGGGTGGGAAGCTTTCTTT.

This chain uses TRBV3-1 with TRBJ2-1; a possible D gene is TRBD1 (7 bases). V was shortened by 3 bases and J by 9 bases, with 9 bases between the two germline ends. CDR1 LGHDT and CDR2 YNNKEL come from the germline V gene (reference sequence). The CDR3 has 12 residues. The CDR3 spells CASSQRDSEQFF. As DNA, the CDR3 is TGTGCCAGCAGCCAGCGGGACAGTGAGCAGTTCTTC.

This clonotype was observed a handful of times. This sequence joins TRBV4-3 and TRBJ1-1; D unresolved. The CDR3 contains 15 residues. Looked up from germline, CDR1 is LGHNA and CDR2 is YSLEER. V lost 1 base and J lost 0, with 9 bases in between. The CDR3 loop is CASSQGLSMNTEAFF. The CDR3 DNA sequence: TGCGCCAGCAGCCAAGGTCTCAGCATGAACACTGAAGCTTTCTTT.